This TCR beta chain was recorded in a study of graft-versus-host responses after intestinal transplantation. The germline V gene encodes CDR1 SNHLY and CDR2 FYNNEI. The V segment lost 6 bases and the J segment 5 bases; nucleotides outside the gene matches: 5. The CDR3 loop spans 15 amino acids. Clones were sequenced by immunoSEQ multiplex PCR, and TCRdb holds only the in-frame ones, with some missing. This table holds tens of thousands of clones, around 78% found once. Graft tissue processing released intraepithelial and lamina propria lymphocytes. This TCR was sampled from a human patient who received an intestinal transplant, so some T cells may come from the graft donor. The chain joins TRBV2 to TRBJ1-6, with 9 positions matching TRBD1. The sequencing used ileum tissue, collected 12 days after intestinal transplant. CDR3 sequence reads: CASRGQGLDNSPLHF. For the CDR3, the DNA is TGTGCCAGCAGGGGACAGGGCCTAGATAATTCACCCCTCCACTTT.